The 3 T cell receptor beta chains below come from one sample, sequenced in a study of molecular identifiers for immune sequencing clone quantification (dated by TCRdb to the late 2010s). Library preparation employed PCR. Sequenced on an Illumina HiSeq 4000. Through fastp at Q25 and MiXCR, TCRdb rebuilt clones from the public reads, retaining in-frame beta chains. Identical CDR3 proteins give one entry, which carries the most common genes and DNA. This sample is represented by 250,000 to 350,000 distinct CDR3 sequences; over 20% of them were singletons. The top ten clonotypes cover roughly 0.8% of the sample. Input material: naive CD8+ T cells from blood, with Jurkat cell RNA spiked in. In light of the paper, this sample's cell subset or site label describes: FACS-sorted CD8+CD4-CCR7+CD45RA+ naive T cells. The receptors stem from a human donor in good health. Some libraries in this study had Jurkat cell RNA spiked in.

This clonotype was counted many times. The CDR3 DNA reads TGTGCCAGCAGCTTAGTGACAGGGGAAACCTACGAGCAGTACTTC. Translating gives CASSLVTGETYEQYF. This chain connects TRBV7-2 to TRBJ2-7; TRBD1 matches 8 bases. The CDR3 is 15 amino acids. J lost 2 bases, V lost 1 base, and 4 bases had no gene match. Germline-derived CDR1 and CDR2 are SGHTA and FQGNSA.

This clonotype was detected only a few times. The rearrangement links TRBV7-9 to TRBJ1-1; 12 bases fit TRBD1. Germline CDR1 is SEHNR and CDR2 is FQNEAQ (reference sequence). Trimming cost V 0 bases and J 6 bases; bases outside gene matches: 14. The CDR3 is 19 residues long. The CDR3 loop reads CASSLAGAWDRGRDPEAFF. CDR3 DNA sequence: TGTGCCAGCAGCTTAGCAGGGGCTTGGGACAGGGGGCGCGATCCTGAAGCTTTCTTT.

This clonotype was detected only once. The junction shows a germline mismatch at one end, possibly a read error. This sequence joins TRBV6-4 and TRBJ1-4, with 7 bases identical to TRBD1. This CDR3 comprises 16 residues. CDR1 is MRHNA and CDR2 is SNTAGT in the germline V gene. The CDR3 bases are TGTGCCGGCAGGCCGAACCGGGACAGATCTAATGAAAAACTGTTTTTT. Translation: CAGRPNRDRSNEKLFF.